These T cell receptor beta chains were read from a single sample in a study of shared clonotypes between healthy human individuals. Here immunoSEQ multiplex PCR was the method, and the copy in TCRdb shows in-frame clones only, minus some. The sample comprises 2 million to 2.5 million clones, about 95% of which are singletons, and 1% to 1.3% rests with the top ten. Sequencing was done on a sample of naive CD8+ T cells sorted from blood. These receptors all stem from a man aged 18 to 29 in good health. Both conserved end residues are part of each CDR3. A D gene is named only where the DNA matches it firmly. Not all rows give a size; the values are once, few, many and, for expanded clones, a class.

cdr3_nt cdr3_aa j_call d_call v_call clone_size
TGTGCCACCGGGGGGAGAAACTATGGCTACACCTTC CATGGRNYGYTF TRBJ1-2 NA TRBV27 NA
TGTGCCAGTAGTTTTTCTGACGGTTCCTACGAGCAGTACTTC CASSFSDGSYEQYF TRBJ2-7 NA TRBV19 NA
TGCGCCAGCAGTGAGTCGTTGGGGAATGGCGCTTTCTTT CASSESLGNGAFF TRBJ1-1 NA TRBV10-2 NA
TGTGCCAGCAGTCCGACAGGCCCAGACGATGGCTACACCTTC CASSPTGPDDGYTF TRBJ1-2 NA TRBV6-5 NA
TGTGCCAGCAGCTCCACTAACGGACATCCGAGGCGCACAGATACGCAGTATTTT CASSSTNGHPRRTDTQYF TRBJ2-3 NA TRBV7-9 NA
TGTGCCACCACTAGCGGCCCCTCCTACGAGCAGTACTTC CATTSGPSYEQYF TRBJ2-7 TRBD2 TRBV27 NA
TGTGCCAGCAGTCAGACAGGGGTTAATTCACCCCTCCACTTT CASSQTGVNSPLHF TRBJ1-6 TRBD1 TRBV2 few
TGTGCCAGCAGTGAGGGCGTCAGCTACGAGCAGTACTTC CASSEGVSYEQYF TRBJ2-7 NA TRBV27 NA
TGTGCCAGCAGTTGGTCGGGAGACACCTACGAGCAGTACTTC CASSWSGDTYEQYF TRBJ2-7 NA TRBV27 NA
TGTGCTAGTGTAGCGGGGGGGGCAGATACGCAGTATTTT CASVAGGADTQYF TRBJ2-3 TRBD2 TRBV12-5 NA
TGTGCCAGCAGTGAAGCATCAGGGTTTGGCACTGAAGCTTTCTTT CASSEASGFGTEAFF TRBJ1-1 NA TRBV6-1 NA
TGTGCCAGTCTTGGTCGGTACCAAGAGACCCAGTACTTC CASLGRYQETQYF TRBJ2-5 NA TRBV2 NA
TGCGCCAGCAGCCAAGATTTAAGGGTCTACGAGCAGTACTTC CASSQDLRVYEQYF TRBJ2-7 NA TRBV4-1 NA
TGTGCCAGCAGTGAAGGAGGGGACAGGGGTTACGAGCAGTACTTC CASSEGGDRGYEQYF TRBJ2-7 TRBD1 TRBV6-1 NA
TGTGCCAGTAGTGGGGGACAGGGAGTCGACTATGGCTACACCTTC CASSGGQGVDYGYTF TRBJ1-2 TRBD1 TRBV19 NA
TGTGCCAGCAGCGTCGGGGTCGTAACCTACGAGCAGTACTTC CASSVGVVTYEQYF TRBJ2-7 NA TRBV9 NA
TGTGCCAGCAGTTTGGGTTACCTACGGGACGGCGGAGAGGAGGGCTACACCTTC CASSLGYLRDGGEEGYTF TRBJ1-2 NA TRBV28 NA
TGTGCCAGCAGCAAAGGACAGGTATCAGATACGCAGTATTTT CASSKGQVSDTQYF TRBJ2-3 TRBD1 TRBV11-2 once
TGCGCCAGCAGCCAAGATATGAACACCGGGGAGCTGTTTTTT CASSQDMNTGELFF TRBJ2-2 NA TRBV4-1 NA
TGTGCCAGCAGTTTACCTACTAGTCCCACAGATACGCAGTATTTT CASSLPTSPTDTQYF TRBJ2-3 NA TRBV7-9 NA
TGTGCCAGCAGTTACTCGATGGAGGGACAGGGGGAGCCCCGGCATTTT CASSYSMEGQGEPRHF TRBJ1-5 TRBD1 TRBV6-6 NA
TGTGCCAGTAGCATGACCAAGCGGGAGAGCTACAATGAGCAGTTCTTC CASSMTKRESYNEQFF TRBJ2-1 TRBD2 TRBV19 NA
TGTGCCAGCAGCGTAGAGGGCCTGCTCAATGGGCAGTACTTC CASSVEGLLNGQYF TRBJ2-7 NA TRBV9 once
TGTGCCAGCGACGGACAGGGGGCGCCTGGAGATGGCTACACCTTC CASDGQGAPGDGYTF TRBJ1-2 TRBD1 TRBV5-6 once
TGTGCCAGCAGCCAAGAAGTCAGGGGGCGCAATGAGCAGTTCTTC CASSQEVRGRNEQFF TRBJ2-1 TRBD1 TRBV14 NA
TGTGCCAGCAGTGGAGTAAAGGACGACCGGCAGTACTTC CASSGVKDDRQYF TRBJ2-7 NA TRBV6-4 NA
TGTGCCAGCAGCGTAGTGGCCGGGGGCGAAGAAAAACTGTTTTTT CASSVVAGGEEKLFF TRBJ1-4 NA TRBV9 NA